The 20 T cell receptor beta chains in this list originate from one sample, sequenced in a study of cytomegalovirus exposure and HLA in healthy donors. Data came from immunoSEQ multiplex PCR; TCRdb stores just in-frame clones and leaves some out. The sample holds about 49,000 clones; 90% to 95% are singletons and the top ten take 7.8%. Material: PBMCs. Receptors were obtained from a woman younger than 35 in good health and CMV-seropositive.

J is TRBJ1-5 and V is TRBV27; TRBD1 matches 7 bases. V lost 5 bases and J lost 4; bases outside the gene matches: 8. CDR3 length equals 15 residues. CDR1 is MNHEY and CDR2 is SMNVEV in the germline V gene (reference sequence). The CDR3 DNA reads TGTGCCAGCAGTGCCTACAGGGGTGTGAATCAGCCCCAGCATTTT. Translated, it gives CASSAYRGVNQPQHF.

The V gene is TRBV2, the J gene TRBJ1-1; 9 bases are a match to TRBD1. This CDR3 comprises 15 residues. Germline CDR1 and CDR2: SNHLY and FYNNEI. Trimming cost V 5 bases and J 6 bases; bases outside gene matches: 10. The CDR3, as DNA: TGTGCCAGCAGTTCTCCGGGACAGGGCATCCCTGAAGCTTTCTTT. This gives the protein CASSSPGQGIPEAFF. Using reference TRBV2 and TRBJ1-1 for the parts outside the CDR3, the full variable domain is EPEVTQTPSHQVTQMGQEVILRCVPISNHLYFYWYRQILGQKVEFLVSFYNNEISEKSEIFDDQFSVERPDGSNFTLKIRSTKLEDSAMYFCASSSPGQGIPEAFFGQGTRLTVV.

V is TRBV7-2 and J is TRBJ1-5; the D gene is possibly TRBD1 (6 bases). The CDR3 runs 16 residues. From germline, CDR1 is SGHTA and CDR2 FQGNSA. V was cut by 1 base and J by 0 bases, with 10 bases left in between. CDR3 sequence reads: CASSLEGGHSNQPQHF. The CDR3 DNA sequence: TGTGCCAGCAGCTTAGAGGGGGGGCATAGCAATCAGCCCCAGCATTTT.

The chain couples TRBV6-5 to TRBJ2-3, with TRBD2 identical over 7 bases. CDR3 length equals 15 residues. The germline gives CDR1 MNHEY, CDR2 SVGAGI. V shed 3 bases, J shed 5 bases, and the junction held 8 bases outside the gene matches. Here the CDR3 reads CASSYSSGTVDTQYF. DNA of the CDR3: TGTGCCAGCAGTTATAGCAGCGGGACGGTAGATACGCAGTATTTT.

The V call is TRBV11-2, the J call TRBJ1-4; 8 bases match TRBD1. Germline CDR1 and CDR2: SGHAT and FQNNGV. V lost 2 bases, J lost 14 bases, and 10 bases stayed unmatched. The CDR3 runs 14 residues. The CDR3 sequence is CASSLRTGRFRLFF. For the CDR3, the DNA is TGTGCCAGCAGCTTACGGACAGGGAGATTTAGGCTGTTTTTT. The full variable domain, completed using reference TRBV11-2 and TRBJ1-4, is EAGVAQSPRYKIIEKRQSVAFWCNPISGHATLYWYQQILGQGPKLLIQFQNNGVVDDSQLPKDRFSAERLKGVDSTLKIQPAKLEDSAVYLCASSLRTGRFRLFFGSGTQLSVL.

The genes are TRBV7-2 and TRBJ2-2; 7 bases fit TRBD1. The CDR3 sequence is 17 residues long. Germline values: CDR1 SGHTA, CDR2 FQGNSA. V was pared by 5 bases and J by 4 bases, with 13 bases of the junction left unmatched. The chain's CDR3 is CASSPQDRVEGTGELFF. The CDR3 DNA sequence: TGTGCCAGCAGCCCACAAGACAGGGTGGAAGGCACCGGGGAGCTGTTTTTT.

This rearrangement joins TRBV6-4 to TRBJ2-1, with TRBD2 matching over 10 bases. The CDR3 loop spans 15 amino acids. The J segment lost 8 bases and the V segment lost 3 bases, leaving 7 bases of the junction unmatched. Germline V CDR1 and CDR2: MRHNA, SNTAGT. CDR3 region: CASSEQAGGPHEQFF. CDR3 bases: TGTGCCAGCAGTGAGCAAGCGGGAGGGCCCCATGAGCAGTTCTTC.

This chain links TRBV30 with TRBJ2-3; unclear D gene. Trimming removed 5 bases at V and 6 bases at J, with 9 bases between. CDR1 is GTSNPN, CDR2 SVGIG, per germline (reference sequence). The CDR3 has 11 residues. DNA for the CDR3: TGTGCCTGGTGGCTTGTCGATACGCAGTATTTT. Protein sequence: CAWWLVDTQYF.

The sample holds a few counts of this clone. The chain joins TRBV27 to TRBJ1-6; D is perhaps TRBD1 (5 bases). Germline V gives CDR1 MNHEY, CDR2 SMNVEV (reference sequence). V was shortened by 2 bases and J by 7 bases, with 12 bases between the two germline ends. The CDR3 is 15 amino acids. The CDR3 is CASSLGRGGNSPLHF. CDR3 coding DNA: TGTGCCAGCAGTTTAGGTAGGGGCGGCAATTCACCCCTCCACTTT.

The chain couples TRBV23-1 to TRBJ2-7; 8 nucleotides line up with TRBD1. TRBV23-1 is sorted into the ORF group, with uncertain function. This CDR3 region has 18 residues. The trim removed 2 bases at V and 2 bases at J, leaving 14 bases unmatched. The DNA of the CDR3 is TGCGCCAGCAGTCAACCCTCAAGGACAGGGCCAAGAACCTACGAGCAGTACTTC. This codes for CASSQPSRTGPRTYEQYF.

J is TRBJ2-3 and V is TRBV27, with a tentative D call TRBD2 (6 bases). Germline values: CDR1 MNHEY, CDR2 SMNVEV (reference sequence). The CDR3 has 18 amino acids. The V end lost 3 bases, the J end lost 2 bases, and 21 bases lay between the germline ends. Here the CDR3 DNA reads TGTGCCAGCAGTTTTCGTCTTAGGGGTAGCGGATACACAGATACGCAGTATTTT. As protein: CASSFRLRGSGYTDTQYF.

This rearrangement joins TRBV5-1 to TRBJ1-2; 9 bases are shared with TRBD1. V was clipped by 0 bases and J by 7 bases; unmatched bases: 4. CDR1 is SGHRS, CDR2 YFSETQ, per germline. There are 14 residues in the CDR3. CDR3 residues: CASSLAGQGRGYTF. The CDR3 DNA reads TGCGCCAGCAGCTTGGCGGGACAGGGTCGTGGCTACACCTTC. Filled out from reference TRBV5-1 and TRBJ1-2, the complete variable domain reads KAGVTQTPRYLIKTRGQQVTLSCSPISGHRSVSWYQQTPGQGLQFLFEYFSETQRNKGNFPGRFSGRQFSNSRSEMNVSTLELGDSALYLCASSLAGQGRGYTFGSGTRLTVV.

The chain recombines TRBV6-5 with TRBJ1-4, with 8 bases fitting TRBD1. The CDR3 spans 15 residues. Per the germline V gene, CDR1 is MNHEY and CDR2 is SVGAGI. J lost 6 bases, V lost 0 bases, and 3 bases had no gene match. The CDR3, as DNA: TGTGCCAGCAGTTACTCAACAGGGGGGTATGAAAAACTGTTTTTT. It is translated as CASSYSTGGYEKLFF.

In this sample, this clone turned up once. This chain uses TRBV2 with TRBJ1-5; 8 nucleotides align to TRBD1. V was pared by 6 bases and J by 4 bases, with 5 bases of the junction left unmatched. This CDR3 contains 14 residues. In germline, CDR1 is SNHLY, CDR2 FYNNEI. CDR3 bases: TGTGCCAGCAGCGGACAGGGAATAAATCAGCCCCAGCATTTT. This codes for CASSGQGINQPQHF.

J is TRBJ2-1 and V is TRBV5-1, with a possible D match to TRBD1 (6 bases). The ends were cut back, 4 bases at V and 2 bases at J, with 10 bases in the middle. Germline V gene lookup returns CDR1 SGHRS and CDR2 YFSETQ. This CDR3 is built from 14 residues. DNA for the CDR3: TGCGCCAGCAGCCCAGGACAGACCTACAATGAGCAGTTCTTC. Protein sequence: CASSPGQTYNEQFF.

The V call is TRBV2, the J call TRBJ2-7; D unclear. The CDR3 runs 12 residues. The V gene lost 6 bases and the J gene lost 3 bases, with 9 bases spanning the gap. Germline V gives CDR1 SNHLY, CDR2 FYNNEI. The CDR3 coding sequence is TGTGCCAGCAGCGAGGAGATCTACGAGCAGTACTTC. Its protein is CASSEEIYEQYF.

J is TRBJ1-2 and V is TRBV13; D may be TRBD1 (5 bases). Germline V gene sequence: CDR1 PRHDT, CDR2 FYEKMQ (reference sequence). V lost 8 bases, J lost 2 bases, and 30 bases lay in between. CDR3 size: 19 residues. The CDR3: CASSQTVTDVTPLNYGYTF. The CDR3, as DNA: TGTGCCAGCTCCCAAACCGTGACAGACGTAACCCCTCTGAACTATGGCTACACCTTC. Full variable domain (rest looked up from reference TRBV13 and TRBJ1-2): AAGVIQSPRHLIKEKRETATLKCYPIPRHDTVYWYQQGPGQDPQFLISFYEKMQSDKGSIPDRFSAQQFSDYHSELNMSSLELGDSALYFCASSQTVTDVTPLNYGYTFGSGTRLTVV.

The gene calls are TRBV28 and TRBJ1-5; D might be TRBD1 (6 bases). Germline V CDR1 and CDR2: MDHEN, SYDVKM. The CDR3 loop spans 15 amino acids. Trimming took off 3 bases at V and 0 bases at J, with 9 bases between the two ends. The CDR3 protein is CASSFAGVSNQPQHF. The DNA of the CDR3 is TGTGCCAGCAGTTTTGCAGGGGTTAGCAATCAGCCCCAGCATTTT.

With respect to this clone: This same CDR3 is encoded by further DNA sequences in the sample. The gene calls are TRBV9 and TRBJ2-1, with TRBD2 matching 8 bases. V shed 3 bases, J shed 0 bases, and the junction held 2 bases outside the gene matches. Germline CDR1 and CDR2: SGDLS and YYNGEE. The length of the CDR3 is 15 residues. CDR3 loop: CASSASGSSYNEQFF. CDR3 DNA: TGTGCCAGCAGCGCAAGCGGGAGCTCCTACAATGAGCAGTTCTTC.

The rearrangement links TRBV18 to TRBJ2-1; 13 bases line up with TRBD2. Germline V CDR1 and CDR2: KGHSH, LQKENI. The junction had 3 bases not matched to a gene; V was cut back by 3 bases and J by 7 bases. This CDR3 is built from 15 residues. The CDR3 DNA follows: TGTGCCAGCTCACCCGGACTAGCGGGAGTTAATGAGCAGTTCTTC. It encodes CASSPGLAGVNEQFF. Full variable domain (remainder filled in from reference TRBV18 and TRBJ2-1): NAGVMQNPRHLVRRRGQEARLRCSPMKGHSHVYWYRQLPEEGLKFMVYLQKENIIDESGMPKERFSAEFPKEGPSILRIQQVVRGDSAAYFCASSPGLAGVNEQFFGPGTRLTVL.